The rows below give T cell receptor beta chains drawn from one sample of a study of cytomegalovirus exposure and HLA in healthy donors. Profiling relied on immunoSEQ multiplex PCR, and the TCRdb table lists in-frame clones only, not all of them. Of fewer than 75,000 clones listed, less than 95% are singletons. Sequenced sample: PBMCs. Receptors originate from a woman between 18 and 29 years old in good health and CMV-seropositive. The conserved cysteine and the conserved F or W are not part of the CDR3 here. Each record gives: V gene, D gene, J gene, CDR3 protein. A D gene is named only where the DNA matches it firmly.

>TRBV25-1|TRBD1|TRBJ2-7
ASSRQGRTYEQY
>TRBV4-2|TRBD2|TRBJ2-1
ASSQDRLAGRNEQF
>TRBV19|TRBD1|TRBJ1-5
ASSIRDRGLVQPQH
>TRBV27|TRBD1|TRBJ1-2
ASRRDRGTDGYT
>TRBV7-2|-|TRBJ2-1
ASSLEPVPGDEQF
>TRBV7-9|TRBD1|TRBJ1-4
ASSWDSQQEKLF
>TRBV6-5|TRBD2|TRBJ2-5
ASSYSTSGSHETQY
>TRBV19|TRBD2|TRBJ2-2
ASSMAGGPSRGELF
>TRBV19|-|TRBJ2-2
ASSPIGSANTGELF
>TRBV9|TRBD1|TRBJ1-1
ASSEQGLRTEAF
>TRBV11-3|-|TRBJ2-3
ASSSRTQYTDTQY
>TRBV11-2|TRBD1|TRBJ1-1
ASSPGTGVGGTEAF
>TRBV4-3|-|TRBJ2-7
ASSQDPGGYEQY
>TRBV11-2|TRBD1|TRBJ1-6
ASSLEGGQGARSPLH
>TRBV11-2|-|TRBJ1-1
ASSLGLGGSEAF